A selection of T cell receptor beta chains follows, all from one sample in a study of shared clonotypes between healthy human individuals. Clones were read by immunoSEQ multiplex PCR, and TCRdb kept only the in-frame ones, dropping some. The sample carries more than 600,000 clones, 92% recorded once. Input material: naive CD8+ T cells sorted from blood. The receptors here all came from a young man in good health. Both conserved end residues are part of each CDR3. The D gene is left open where the match is weak. Only part of the rows carry a size: once, few, many, or a class if the clone is expanded.

>TRBV11-2|NA|TRBJ2-7|NA
TGTGCCAGCAGCCCGGGGCTAGGGGTCCGGGGCAACGACGAGCAGTACTTC
CASSPGLGVRGNDEQYF
>TRBV9|NA|TRBJ2-3|NA
TGTGCCAGCAGCCCAGGGGGGGTCCCAGATACGCAGTATTTT
CASSPGGVPDTQYF
>TRBV30|TRBD1|TRBJ2-1|NA
TGTGCCTGGAGTGGGGGACAGGGAAACAATGAGCAGTTCTTC
CAWSGGQGNNEQFF
>TRBV4-1|NA|TRBJ1-1|NA
TGCGCCAGCAGCGAGGGCCCGGGCACTGAAGCTTTCTTT
CASSEGPGTEAFF
>TRBV11-2|TRBD1|TRBJ2-2|NA
TGTGCCAGCAGCTTAGGCTACAGGGGTGGCACCGGGGAGCTGTTTTTT
CASSLGYRGGTGELFF
>TRBV7-6|TRBD2|TRBJ2-3|NA
TGTGCCAGCAGCTCCCCCGGGACTAGCAGCACAGATACGCAGTATTTT
CASSSPGTSSTDTQYF
>TRBV6-1|NA|TRBJ1-2|NA
TGTGCCAGCAGTGAAGGTTCAACCCGGGATAACACCTTC
CASSEGSTRDNTF
>TRBV4-3|NA|TRBJ1-4|NA
TGCGCCAGCAGCCAAGACGGAGGGGGGAATGAAAAACTGTTTTTT
CASSQDGGGNEKLFF
>TRBV28|NA|TRBJ2-7|NA
TGTGCCAGCAGTTTAAGGTTCCGGCAGGGCTCCTACGAGCAGTACTTC
CASSLRFRQGSYEQYF
>TRBV5-8|NA|TRBJ2-7|NA
TGTGCCAGCAGCTTGGCGGCAGGGCGGCCCTACGAGCAGTACTTC
CASSLAAGRPYEQYF
>TRBV27|NA|TRBJ2-7|once
TGTGCCAGCAGCGACCTCCCGGGACCCATAGCCGAGCAGTACTTC
CASSDLPGPIAEQYF
>TRBV4-1|NA|TRBJ1-1|NA
TGCGCCAGCAGCCAAGATGGGGGGGGCACTGAAGCTTTCTTT
CASSQDGGGTEAFF
>TRBV10-1|NA|TRBJ2-3|NA
TGCGCCAGCAGTGGGGTCGGGAAAGATACGCAGTATTTT
CASSGVGKDTQYF
>TRBV19|TRBD2|TRBJ2-7|NA
TGTGCCAGTAGTATCAACCGACTAGCGGGAGACTACGAGCAGTACTTC
CASSINRLAGDYEQYF
>TRBV7-9|NA|TRBJ2-7|NA
TGTGCCAGCAGCTTAGTGGTACAGGCCAACGAGCAGTACTTC
CASSLVVQANEQYF
>TRBV5-1|TRBD1|TRBJ2-7|NA
TGCGCCAGCCGCCGGGACAGGGTCGACGAGCAGTACTTC
CASRRDRVDEQYF
>TRBV2|NA|TRBJ1-5|once
TGTGCCAGCAAGGGGGGCAATCAGCCCCAGCATTTT
CASKGGNQPQHF
>TRBV19|NA|TRBJ2-5|NA
TGTGCCAGTAGTGGGGACGAGTGGGAGACCCAGTACTTC
CASSGDEWETQYF
>TRBV10-1|NA|TRBJ2-2|NA
TGCGCCAGCAGTGAGTCTGGGAGAGATGAGGAGCTGTTTTTT
CASSESGRDEELFF
>TRBV27|NA|TRBJ2-5|NA
TGTGCCAGCAGTTTATTAGGAGGGGAAGAGACCCAGTACTTC
CASSLLGGEETQYF
>TRBV15|TRBD1|TRBJ1-3|NA
TGTGCCACCAGCAGACTCTTACAGGGGGCTACGAACACCATATATTTT
CATSRLLQGATNTIYF
>TRBV11-2|TRBD2|TRBJ2-1|NA
TGTGCCAGCAGCTTACAAGCGGGAGCTAAAAATGAGCAGTTCTTC
CASSLQAGAKNEQFF